Each of the 18 T cell receptor beta chains below was sequenced from the same sample in a study of cytomegalovirus exposure and HLA in healthy donors. The PCR had 60 Vbeta and 13 Jbeta primers. Clones were read by immunoSEQ multiplex PCR, and TCRdb kept only the in-frame ones, dropping some. The sample consists of 150,000 to 200,000 clones, around 81% of them appearing once. The sample consisted of PBMCs. These receptors were taken from a woman aged 25-40 years in good health and CMV-seronegative.

J is TRBJ2-1 and V is TRBV7-3; no definite D call. Germline assignment: CDR1 SGHTA and CDR2 FQGTGA. CDR3 length: 14 residues. Trimming pared 2 bases from V and 8 bases from J, leaving 13 bases between. The CDR3 reads CASSLQLPADEQFF. The CDR3 DNA reads as TGTGCCAGCAGCTTACAGCTCCCCGCGGATGAGCAGTTCTTC.

The chain couples TRBV5-1 to TRBJ2-5; weak D call: TRBD2 (6 bases). CDR3 length equals 15 residues. The germline CDR1 and CDR2 sequences are SGHRS and YFSETQ. V shed 0 bases and J shed 4 bases, with 13 bases lying between them. The CDR3 bases are TGCGCCAGCAGCTTGGGCGGGGTGCGCGGAGAGACCCAGTACTTC. Translated: CASSLGGVRGETQYF.

The V and J genes are TRBV7-2 and TRBJ1-5, with 7 bases aligning to TRBD1. This CDR3 has 14 residues. The V segment lost 5 bases and the J segment 5 bases; nucleotides outside the gene matches: 6. Germline values: CDR1 SGHTA, CDR2 FQGNSA. The CDR3 sequence is CASSPGTAYQPQHF. The CDR3 DNA reads as TGTGCCAGCAGCCCTGGGACAGCATATCAGCCCCAGCATTTT.

Concerning this clone: Relative to the germline gene, one junction end is altered; a read error may explain this. The CDR3 spells CASSPLLGGKNSQYF. Written as DNA, the CDR3 is TGTGCCAGCAGCCCCCTGTTAGGGGGCAAAAACAGTCAGTACTTC. V gene TRBV5-6 combines with J gene TRBJ2-4, with 7 bases that match TRBD1. The CDR3 runs 15 residues. The germline CDR1 and CDR2 sequences are SGHDT and YYEEEE.

The J gene is TRBJ1-4, the V gene TRBV6-6; 8 nucleotides agree with TRBD1. Trimming took 2 bases from V and 6 from J; bases not matched to a gene: 2. The CDR3 length is 14 residues. Looked up from germline, CDR1 is MNHNY and CDR2 is SVGAGI (reference sequence). The CDR3 nucleotides are TGTGCCAGCAGTTACCGGGACAGGCATGAAAAACTGTTTTTT. As protein: CASSYRDRHEKLFF.

In the case of this clone: The sample contains more than one DNA sequence encoding this CDR3. This sequence joins TRBV2 and TRBJ1-2, with 7 bases identical to TRBD1. Germline V gene data show CDR1 as SNHLY and CDR2 as FYNNEI. The CDR3 loop spans 12 amino acids. Trimming took 4 bases from V and 4 from J; bases not matched to a gene: 0. CDR3 loop: CASSGDSYGYTF. The CDR3 DNA reads TGTGCCAGCAGTGGGGACAGCTATGGCTACACCTTC.

The V and J genes are TRBV21-1 and TRBJ2-7; the table's D call, TRBD2, has no DNA check behind it. TRBV21-1 is classified as a pseudogene. This CDR3 region has 13 residues. The CDR3 loop is CASTRTEPYEQYF. The CDR3 region has the DNA TGTGCCAGCACTAGGACTGAACCTTACGAGCAGTACTTC.

In DNA form, the CDR3 reads TGTGCCAGCAGTCGGGACAGGGCCACTGGCGAGCAGTACTTC. This encodes CASSRDRATGEQYF. The chain combines TRBV7-2 with TRBJ2-7, with 9 bases matching TRBD1. The length of the CDR3 is 14 residues. The trim removed 6 bases at V and 6 bases at J, leaving 9 bases unmatched. CDR1 and CDR2 from the germline V gene are SGHTA and FQGNSA. Based on the CDR3 plus reference TRBV7-2 and TRBJ2-7, the full variable domain is GAGVSQSPSNKVTEKGKDVELRCDPISGHTALYWYRQSLGQGLEFLIYFQGNSAPDKSGLPSDRFSAERTGGSVSTLTIQRTQQEDSAVYLCASSRDRATGEQYFGPGTRLTVT.

The genes are TRBV7-2 and TRBJ2-5, with D maybe TRBD1 (5 bases). Trimming took 2 bases from V and 4 from J, leaving 11 bases between them. CDR1 is SGHTA and CDR2 is FQGNSA in the germline V gene. The CDR3 extends over 14 amino acids. CDR3 protein: CASSLQGGSETQYF. The CDR3 nucleotides are TGTGCCAGCAGCTTACAGGGTGGTTCAGAGACCCAGTACTTC.

The chain links TRBV5-1 to TRBJ2-5; perhaps TRBD1 as D (6 bases). The germline V gene has CDR1 SGHRS and CDR2 YFSETQ. Between the trimmed V and J ends, which lost 4 bases and 4 bases, there was a span of 14 bases. This CDR3 comprises 14 residues. As DNA, the CDR3 is TGCGCCAGCAGCCAAGACAGGACTCGAGAGACCCAGTACTTC. Translation gives CASSQDRTRETQYF.

V gene TRBV2 combines with J gene TRBJ1-1; D unresolved. The CDR3 runs to 14 residues. CDR1 and CDR2 (germline): SNHLY, FYNNEI. V lost 2 bases and J 2 bases, leaving 9 bases between the germline ends. The CDR3 reads CASSEKQLNTEAFF. CDR3 in DNA: TGTGCCAGCAGTGAAAAACAGCTCAACACTGAAGCTTTCTTT. Using reference TRBV2 and TRBJ1-1 for the parts outside the CDR3, the full variable domain is EPEVTQTPSHQVTQMGQEVILRCVPISNHLYFYWYRQILGQKVEFLVSFYNNEISEKSEIFDDQFSVERPDGSNFTLKIRSTKLEDSAMYFCASSEKQLNTEAFFGQGTRLTVV.

The chain recombines TRBV2 with TRBJ2-5; 8 bases agree with TRBD1. The J call is in doubt because the DNA end fits TRBJ2-7 better. The CDR3 length is 17 residues. Germline-derived CDR1 and CDR2 are SNHLY and FYNNEI. For the CDR3, the DNA is TGTGCCAGCAGTGAAATAATCGGGGACAGGCCATCCTACGAGCAGTACTTC. Translation: CASSEIIGDRPSYEQYF.

Regarding this clone: One end of the junction varies from germline; a read error may be responsible. This sequence joins TRBV13 and TRBJ2-1; D call uncertain. The CDR3 has 16 residues. Looked up from germline, CDR1 is PRHDT and CDR2 is FYEKMQ (reference sequence). CDR3 residues: CASSLFAFLSHNEQFF. Here the CDR3 DNA reads TGTGCCAGCAGCTTATTCGCGTTTCTCTCCCACAATGAGCAGTTCTTC.

The chain employs TRBV6-1 and TRBJ1-2, with TRBD1 identical over 8 bases. The CDR3 runs to 14 residues. Trimming took 9 bases from V and 3 from J; bases not matched to a gene: 9. CDR1 and CDR2 (germline): MNHNS, SASEGT. CDR3 region: CASVPGQAYYGYTF. The CDR3 DNA reads as TGTGCCAGTGTTCCGGGACAGGCGTACTATGGCTACACCTTC.

The gene calls are TRBV19 and TRBJ2-7; D may be TRBD1 (5 bases). The CDR3 covers 14 residues. Germline V gene sequence: CDR1 LNHDA, CDR2 SQIVND (reference sequence). The V end was cut by 1 base, the J end by 3 bases, with 10 bases between. The CDR3 sequence is CASSIAGNFYEQYF. In DNA form, the CDR3 reads TGTGCCAGTAGTATAGCAGGGAATTTCTACGAGCAGTACTTC.

In its sample, this clone was seen once. The CDR3 nucleotides are TGCAGCGTTGAGGAGGAGGTACCTGGTAGGGAGCAGTACTTC. This gives the protein CSVEEEVPGREQYF. The chain carries TRBV29-1 and TRBJ2-7, with D possibly being TRBD2 (5 bases). The CDR3 consists of 14 residues. Trimming shortened V by 3 bases and J by 7 bases, and 19 bases separated the two germline ends. CDR1 is SQVTM, CDR2 ANQGSEA, per germline.

To note about this clone: The sample contains more than one DNA sequence encoding this CDR3. This rearrangement joins TRBV19 to TRBJ1-5; D not resolved. CDR3 length: 13 amino acids. Germline V gene lookup returns CDR1 LNHDA and CDR2 SQIVND (reference sequence). The V gene lost 4 bases and the J gene lost 4 bases, with 8 bases spanning the gap. The CDR3 sequence: CASSSQVNQPQHF. The DNA for the CDR3 is TGTGCCAGTAGTAGCCAGGTTAATCAGCCCCAGCATTTT.

The CDR3 sequence is CASMEGYRISNQPQHF. Written as DNA, the CDR3 is TGTGCCAGCATGGAGGGATACCGAATTAGCAATCAGCCCCAGCATTTT. The chain uses TRBV2 and TRBJ1-5, with D unresolved. V was trimmed by 7 bases and J by 0 bases, leaving 16 bases between them. This CDR3 comprises 16 residues. Per the germline V gene, CDR1 is SNHLY and CDR2 is FYNNEI.